The 11 T cell receptor beta chains given below trace back to one sample, sequenced in a study of cytomegalovirus exposure and HLA in healthy donors. Measured with immunoSEQ multiplex PCR; TCRdb has only the in-frame clones, and not every one. Of hundreds of thousands of clones listed, roughly 90% are singletons. Sequencing was carried out using PBMCs. These receptor sequences come from a woman aged 18-30 years in good health and CMV-seronegative.

This clone was found a few times. V is TRBV7-3 and J is TRBJ2-7; 8 bases map to TRBD1. Germline V gives CDR1 SGHTA, CDR2 FQGTGA. J lost 2 bases, V lost 6 bases, and 9 bases had no gene match. The CDR3 has 15 amino acids. CDR3 nucleotide sequence: TGTGCCAGCAGTCCCACGGGGGACAGGACCTACGAGCAGTACTTC. As protein: CASSPTGDRTYEQYF.

The V call is TRBV27, the J call TRBJ1-2; TRBD1 matches at 10 bases. CDR1 is MNHEY and CDR2 is SMNVEV in the germline V gene (reference sequence). The CDR3 spans 16 residues. V shed 0 bases and J 4 bases; nucleotides not matched to a gene: 5. CDR3 in amino acids: CASSLSRTGGFYGYTF. The CDR3 DNA follows: TGTGCCAGCAGTTTATCAAGGACAGGGGGATTCTATGGCTACACCTTC.

The J gene is TRBJ2-3, the V gene TRBV7-8; 7 bases match TRBD2. The V segment lost 0 bases and the J segment 2 bases; nucleotides outside the gene matches: 17. This CDR3 is 20 amino acids long. Germline CDR1 SGHVS, CDR2 FQNEAQ. The CDR3 nucleotides read TGTGCCAGCAGCTTAGCGGTCCCGGGACTACCGTCGGGGACCACAGATACGCAGTATTTT. Protein: CASSLAVPGLPSGTTDTQYF.

CDR3 sequence (DNA): TGCAGCGCACTAGTCTCCTACGAGCAGTACTTC. This sequence encodes CSALVSYEQYF. The V and J genes are TRBV29-1 and TRBJ2-7, with D possibly matching TRBD2 (5 bases). Germline assignment: CDR1 SQVTM and CDR2 ANQGSEA. This CDR3 has 11 residues. With 7 bases removed from V and 0 bases from J, the gap between germline ends came to 7 bases.

The V call is TRBV4-2, the J call TRBJ1-2, with D unresolved. The CDR3 runs to 13 residues. Trimming removed 0 bases at V and 6 bases at J, with 8 bases between. Germline V gene data show CDR1 as LGHNA and CDR2 as YNFKEQ. Here the CDR3 reads CASSQDFGDGYTF. The CDR3 nucleotides are TGTGCCAGCAGCCAAGATTTCGGGGATGGCTACACCTTC.

The genes are TRBV7-9 and TRBJ2-1, with D possibly matching TRBD1 (5 bases). Germline assignment: CDR1 SEHNR and CDR2 FQNEAQ (reference sequence). This CDR3 has 16 residues. Trimming cost V 1 base and J 2 bases, with 12 bases left between them. This CDR3 reads CASSLEGREPYNEQFF. CDR3 nucleotides: TGTGCCAGCAGCTTAGAGGGCAGGGAACCCTACAATGAGCAGTTCTTC.

The J gene is TRBJ2-7, the V gene TRBV7-2, with D possibly matching TRBD2 (6 bases). V shed 5 bases and J shed 0 bases, with 17 bases lying between them. Germline V lookup: CDR1 SGHTA, CDR2 FQGNSA. This CDR3 spans 16 amino acids. CDR3 residues: CASSQAGGAFSYEQYF. CDR3 in DNA: TGTGCCAGCAGCCAGGCCGGAGGGGCCTTCTCCTACGAGCAGTACTTC.

The rearrangement links TRBV2 to TRBJ2-2; D possibly corresponds to TRBD1 (5 bases). Germline V gene sequence: CDR1 SNHLY, CDR2 FYNNEI. The CDR3 runs to 15 residues. The V and J ends lost 8 bases and 0 bases respectively, with 13 bases between them. The CDR3 loop is CASSSGHPNTGELFF. As DNA, the CDR3 is TGTGCCAGCTCATCTGGACATCCGAACACCGGGGAGCTGTTTTTT.

The chain is built from TRBV14 and TRBJ2-7, with D possibly TRBD2 on 6 matching bases. The CDR3 covers 15 residues. Germline CDR1 SGHDN, CDR2 FVKESK. V lost 2 bases, J lost 7 bases, and 18 bases lay in between. Written as DNA, the CDR3 is TGTGCCAGCAGCCAACAAGCCGGACCGGGGAGGGAGCAGTACTTC. Protein product: CASSQQAGPGREQYF.

The J gene is TRBJ2-1, the V gene TRBV21-1; the table names TRBD1, a call not compared with the DNA. TRBV21-1 is a known pseudogene. The CDR3 has 15 amino acids. CDR3 residues: CASSHRRDRGNEQFF. The CDR3 coding sequence is TGTGCCAGCAGCCACCGCCGGGACAGGGGCAATGAGCAGTTCTTC.

This chain uses TRBV4-1 with TRBJ2-7; 7 bases agree with TRBD2. The CDR3 totals 16 residues. Germline V gene sequence: CDR1 MGHRA, CDR2 YSYEKL. The J segment lost 3 bases and the V segment lost 3 bases, leaving 11 bases of the junction unmatched. CDR3 protein: CASSQKERGTFYEQYF. CDR3 bases: TGCGCCAGCAGCCAGAAGGAGCGGGGAACTTTCTACGAGCAGTACTTC.